This entry lists 8 T cell receptor beta chains sequenced from one sample in a study of blood T cell repertoires in COVID-19. Some clones are missing from TCRdb's copy, which holds only in-frame ones; the method was immunoSEQ multiplex PCR. The sample includes 150,000 or so clones, around 83% of them seen just once. The material sequenced was peripheral blood. The receptors were sampled from a woman aged 55-75 years with acute or convalescent COVID-19.

The CDR3: CASTQTGNTEAFF. CDR3 nucleotides: TGTGCCAGCACACAGACAGGGAACACTGAAGCTTTCTTT. The chain is built from TRBV5-4 and TRBJ1-1; possibly TRBD1 for D (6 bases). The CDR3 has 13 residues. V lost 6 bases, J lost 1 base, and 10 bases lay in between. CDR1 and CDR2 from the germline V gene are SGHNT and YYREEE (reference sequence). Together with reference TRBV5-4 and TRBJ1-1, the CDR3 gives the full variable domain: ETGVTQSPTHLIKTRGQQVTLRCSSQSGHNTVSWYQQALGQGPQFIFQYYREEENGRGNFPPRFSGLQFPNYSSELNVNALELDDSALYLCASTQTGNTEAFFGQGTRLTVV.

In DNA form, the CDR3 reads TGTGCCACCCGGAAGAGCGACAGGATTAATCAGCCCCAGCATTTT. Protein: CATRKSDRINQPQHF. This chain connects TRBV6-5 to TRBJ1-5, with D possibly being TRBD1 (6 bases). The V end was cut by 10 bases, the J end by 4 bases, with 20 bases between. Per germline, CDR1 MNHEY and CDR2 SVGAGI. This CDR3 contains 15 residues.

The chain is built from TRBV12-3 or TRBV12-4 and TRBJ1-1; weak D call: TRBD1 (5 bases). The ends were cut back, 3 bases at V and 6 bases at J, with 8 bases in the middle. The CDR3 runs to 12 residues. The CDR3 spells CASSLRTPEAFF. The CDR3 DNA sequence: TGTGCCAGCAGTTTGAGGACACCTGAAGCTTTCTTT.

The chain uses TRBV6-4 and TRBJ1-1; TRBD1 matches 7 bases. J lost 2 bases, V lost 6 bases, and 6 bases had no gene match. This CDR3 comprises 14 residues. Germline V gene data show CDR1 as MRHNA and CDR2 as SNTAGT. CDR3 region: CASRIDRANTEAFF. CDR3 nucleotide sequence: TGTGCCAGCAGAATTGACAGGGCAAACACTGAAGCTTTCTTT.

The gene calls are TRBV7-9 and TRBJ1-2; perhaps TRBD1 as D (5 bases). The V gene's germline CDR1 is SEHNR and CDR2 FQNEAQ (reference sequence). The CDR3 contains 15 residues. The ends were cut back, 1 base at V and 1 base at J, with 10 bases in the middle. The CDR3 reads CASSLGQNHNYGYTF. CDR3 in DNA: TGTGCCAGCAGCTTAGGACAGAACCATAACTATGGCTACACCTTC. The full variable domain, its missing parts supplied by reference TRBV7-9 and TRBJ1-2, is DTGVSQNPRHKITKRGQNVTFRCDPISEHNRLYWYRQTLGQGPEFLTYFQNEAQLEKSRLLSDRFSAERPKGSFSTLEIQRTEQGDSAMYLCASSLGQNHNYGYTFGSGTRLTVV.

This clone was counted once. This chain connects TRBV12-5 to TRBJ1-2; D might be TRBD1 (5 bases). This CDR3 spans 14 amino acids. CDR1 is LGHNT and CDR2 is FRNRAP in the germline V gene. The V gene lost 5 bases and the J gene lost 4 bases, with 14 bases spanning the gap. CDR3 in amino acids: CASGPGGVSYGYTF. DNA of the CDR3: TGTGCTAGTGGTCCGGGGGGGGTGAGCTATGGCTACACCTTC.

This sequence joins TRBV5-1 and TRBJ2-3; 8 positions match TRBD2. CDR3 length equals 17 residues. The trim removed 4 bases at V and 2 bases at J, leaving 12 bases unmatched. Germline CDR1 reads SGHRS; CDR2 reads YFSETQ. CDR3 nucleotide sequence: TGCGCCAGCAGCCCCATTACTAGCGGACGTTACACAGATACGCAGTATTTT. This translates into CASSPITSGRYTDTQYF.

The chain couples TRBV5-1 to TRBJ2-5; 8 nucleotides align to TRBD1. J lost 3 bases, V lost 3 bases, and 4 bases had no gene match. CDR1 and CDR2 from the germline V gene are SGHRS and YFSETQ. The CDR3 runs to 14 residues. In DNA form, the CDR3 reads TGCGCCAGCAGCTCCGGACAGGGTAAAGAGACCCAGTACTTC. This translates into CASSSGQGKETQYF.